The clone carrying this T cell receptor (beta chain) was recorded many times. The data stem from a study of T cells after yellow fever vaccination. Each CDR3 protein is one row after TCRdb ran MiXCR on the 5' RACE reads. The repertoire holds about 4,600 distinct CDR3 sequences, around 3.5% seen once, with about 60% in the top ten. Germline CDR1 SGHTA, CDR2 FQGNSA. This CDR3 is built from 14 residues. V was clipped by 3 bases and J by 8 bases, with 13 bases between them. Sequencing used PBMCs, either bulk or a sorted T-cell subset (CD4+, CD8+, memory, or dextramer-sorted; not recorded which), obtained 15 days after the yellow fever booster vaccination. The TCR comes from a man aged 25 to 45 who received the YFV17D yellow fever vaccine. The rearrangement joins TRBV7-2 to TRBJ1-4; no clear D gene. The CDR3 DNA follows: TGTGCCAGCAGCTTCACCTGGGTTGGGGAAAAACTGTTTTTT. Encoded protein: CASSFTWVGEKLFF.